This TCR beta chain was sequenced in a study of control samples from healthy donors and cancer patients. The V segment lost 10 bases and the J segment 0 bases; nucleotides outside the gene matches: 6. The CDR3 consists of 14 residues. Germline CDR1 SNHLY, CDR2 FYNNEI. TCRdb's table, derived via immunoSEQ multiplex PCR, lists solely in-frame clones and lacks some. Among about 100,000 clones listed, roughly nine tenths were seen once. The rearrangement links TRBV2 to TRBJ2-1; 7 nucleotides agree with TRBD2. Sequencing input: blood. This receptor was taken from a woman aged 50 to 60 in good health. CDR3 in DNA: TGTGCCAACCAGCGGGGCCCCTCCTACAATGAGCAGTTCTTC. Translation gives CANQRGPSYNEQFF.